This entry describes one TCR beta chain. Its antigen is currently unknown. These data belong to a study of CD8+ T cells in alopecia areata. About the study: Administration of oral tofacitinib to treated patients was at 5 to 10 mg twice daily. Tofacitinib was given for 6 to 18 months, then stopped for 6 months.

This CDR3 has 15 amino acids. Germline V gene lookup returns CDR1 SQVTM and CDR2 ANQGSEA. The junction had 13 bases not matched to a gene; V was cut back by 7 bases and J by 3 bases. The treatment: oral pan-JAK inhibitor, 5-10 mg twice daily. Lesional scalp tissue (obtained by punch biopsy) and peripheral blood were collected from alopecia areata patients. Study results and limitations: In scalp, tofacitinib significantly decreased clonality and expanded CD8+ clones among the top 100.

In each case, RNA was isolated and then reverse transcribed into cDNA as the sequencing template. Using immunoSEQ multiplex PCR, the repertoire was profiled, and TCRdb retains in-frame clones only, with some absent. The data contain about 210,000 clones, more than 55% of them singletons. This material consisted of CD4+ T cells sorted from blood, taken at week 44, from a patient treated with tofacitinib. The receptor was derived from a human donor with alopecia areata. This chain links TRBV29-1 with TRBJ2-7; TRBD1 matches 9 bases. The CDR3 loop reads CSALTGTGIFYEQYF. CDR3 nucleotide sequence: TGCAGCGCTCTTACCGGGACAGGGATTTTCTACGAGCAGTACTTC.